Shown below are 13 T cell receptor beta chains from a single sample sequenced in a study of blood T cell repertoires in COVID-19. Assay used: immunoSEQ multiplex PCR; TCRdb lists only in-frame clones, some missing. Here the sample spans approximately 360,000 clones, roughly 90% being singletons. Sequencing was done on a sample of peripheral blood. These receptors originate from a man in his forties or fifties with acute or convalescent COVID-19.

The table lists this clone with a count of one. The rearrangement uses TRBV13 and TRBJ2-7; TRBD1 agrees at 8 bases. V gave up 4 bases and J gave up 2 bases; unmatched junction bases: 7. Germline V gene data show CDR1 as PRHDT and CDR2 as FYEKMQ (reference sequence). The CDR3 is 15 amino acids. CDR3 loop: CASSSARDRPYEQYF. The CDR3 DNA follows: TGTGCCAGCAGCTCTGCCCGGGACAGGCCCTACGAGCAGTACTTC. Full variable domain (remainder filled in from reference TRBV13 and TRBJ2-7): AAGVIQSPRHLIKEKRETATLKCYPIPRHDTVYWYQQGPGQDPQFLISFYEKMQSDKGSIPDRFSAQQFSDYHSELNMSSLELGDSALYFCASSSARDRPYEQYFGPGTRLTVT.

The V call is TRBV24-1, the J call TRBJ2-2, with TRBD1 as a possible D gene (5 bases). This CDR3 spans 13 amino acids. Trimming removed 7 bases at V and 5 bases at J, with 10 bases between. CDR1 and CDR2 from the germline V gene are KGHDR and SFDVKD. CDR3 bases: TGTGCCACCAGCCTCAAGGGGACCGGGGAGCTGTTTTTT. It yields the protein CATSLKGTGELFF.

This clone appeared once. CDR3 loop: CASSFMANTEAFF. DNA of the CDR3: TGTGCCAGCAGCTTTATGGCGAACACTGAAGCTTTCTTT. The chain combines TRBV11-3 with TRBJ1-1; D is uncertain. This CDR3 has 13 residues. Trimming removed 3 bases from V and 1 base from J, with 6 bases in between. CDR1 is SGHNT, CDR2 YENEEA, per germline.

DNA of the CDR3: TGCGCCAGCAGCCGGGGGGCCTACAGGGGGACTGAAGCTTTCTTT. It encodes CASSRGAYRGTEAFF. The chain combines TRBV4-3 with TRBJ1-1; 8 positions agree with TRBD1. V trimming: 4 bases; J trimming: 5 bases; junction bases outside the gene matches: 9. CDR3 length: 15 amino acids. Germline values: CDR1 LGHNA, CDR2 YSLEER.

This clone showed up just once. CDR3: CASSQDRVRRGWANEKLFF. The CDR3 bases are TGTGCCAGCAGCCAAGATCGTGTGCGGCGTGGGTGGGCTAATGAAAAACTGTTTTTT. The genes are TRBV3-1 (or the pseudogene TRBV3-2) and TRBJ1-4; no clear D. Germline assignment: CDR1 LGHDT and CDR2 YNNKEL (reference sequence). The length of the CDR3 is 19 residues. V shed 0 bases and J shed 3 bases, with 20 bases lying between them.

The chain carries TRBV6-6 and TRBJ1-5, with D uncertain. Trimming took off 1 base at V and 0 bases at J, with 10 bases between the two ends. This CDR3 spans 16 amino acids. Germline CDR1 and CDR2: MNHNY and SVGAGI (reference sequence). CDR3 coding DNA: TGTGCCAGCAGTTACTTAGCTGGTGGTAGCAATCAGCCCCAGCATTTT. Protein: CASSYLAGGSNQPQHF.

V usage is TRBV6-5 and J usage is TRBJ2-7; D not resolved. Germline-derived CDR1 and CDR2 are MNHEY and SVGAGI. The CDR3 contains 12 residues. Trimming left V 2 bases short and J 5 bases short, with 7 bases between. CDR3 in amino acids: CASSYGTHEQYF. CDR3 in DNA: TGTGCCAGCAGTTACGGCACCCACGAGCAGTACTTC.

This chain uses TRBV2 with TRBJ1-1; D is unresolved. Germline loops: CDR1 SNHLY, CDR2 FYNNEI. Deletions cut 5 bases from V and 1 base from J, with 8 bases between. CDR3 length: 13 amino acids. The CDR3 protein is CASSTDWNTEAFF. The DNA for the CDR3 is TGTGCCAGCAGTACGGACTGGAACACTGAAGCTTTCTTT.

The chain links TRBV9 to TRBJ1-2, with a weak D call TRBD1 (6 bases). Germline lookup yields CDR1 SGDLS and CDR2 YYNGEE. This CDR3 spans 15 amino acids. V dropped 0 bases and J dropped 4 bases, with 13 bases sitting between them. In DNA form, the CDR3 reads TGTGCCAGCAGCGTAGATCGTCGGGGGGCCTATGGCTACACCTTC. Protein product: CASSVDRRGAYGYTF.

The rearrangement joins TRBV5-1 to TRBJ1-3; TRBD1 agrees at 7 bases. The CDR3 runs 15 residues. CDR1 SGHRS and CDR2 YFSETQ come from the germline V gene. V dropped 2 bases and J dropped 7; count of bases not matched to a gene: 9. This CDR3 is CASSFLAGGKNTIYF. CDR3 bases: TGCGCCAGCAGCTTCTTGGCAGGGGGGAAGAACACCATATATTTT.

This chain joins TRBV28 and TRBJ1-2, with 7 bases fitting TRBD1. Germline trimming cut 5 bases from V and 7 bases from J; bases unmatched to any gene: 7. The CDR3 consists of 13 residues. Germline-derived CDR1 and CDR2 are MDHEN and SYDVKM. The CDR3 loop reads CASSTQYRGGYTF. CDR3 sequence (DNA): TGTGCCAGCAGTACACAATACAGGGGTGGCTACACCTTC.

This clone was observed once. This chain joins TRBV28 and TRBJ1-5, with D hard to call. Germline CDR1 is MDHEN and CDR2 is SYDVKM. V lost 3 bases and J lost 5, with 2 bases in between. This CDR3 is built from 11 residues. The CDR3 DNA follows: TGTGCCAGCAGTTTCTATCAGCCCCAGCATTTT. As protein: CASSFYQPQHF. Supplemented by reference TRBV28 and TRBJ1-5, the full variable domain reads DVKVTQSSRYLVKRTGEKVFLECVQDMDHENMFWYRQDPGLGLRLIYFSYDVKMKEKGDIPEGYSVSREKKERFSLILESASTNQTSMYLCASSFYQPQHFGDGTRLSIL.

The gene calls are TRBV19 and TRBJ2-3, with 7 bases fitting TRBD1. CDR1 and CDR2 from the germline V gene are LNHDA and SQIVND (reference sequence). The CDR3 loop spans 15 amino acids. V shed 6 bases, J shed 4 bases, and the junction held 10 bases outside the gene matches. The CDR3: CASRTTGPHADTQYF. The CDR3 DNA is TGTGCCAGTAGAACGACAGGGCCTCACGCAGATACGCAGTATTTT.